A single sample is the source of the 4 T cell receptor beta chains below, sequenced in a study of blood T cell repertoires in COVID-19. The protocol was immunoSEQ multiplex PCR, while the TCRdb copy is restricted to in-frame clones and leaves out a portion. This table has fewer than 350,000 clones, approximately 86% appearing once. Sequencing was done on a sample of peripheral blood. These TCRs come from a woman in her 70s with COVID-19, enrolled during active disease.

The chain employs TRBV19 and TRBJ2-7, with TRBD2 matching 9 bases. After removal of 2 bases from V and 7 bases from J, the junction contained 9 bases not matched to a gene. Germline values: CDR1 LNHDA, CDR2 SQIVND (reference sequence). This CDR3 is 15 amino acids long. The CDR3 coding sequence is TGTGCCAGTAGTATAATCGCTAGCGGGGAATATGAGCAGTACTTC. This sequence encodes CASSIIASGEYEQYF.

The chain employs TRBV5-4 and TRBJ1-2; 11 bases are shared with TRBD1. The CDR3 contains 15 residues. Germline values: CDR1 SGHNT, CDR2 YYREEE (reference sequence). J gave up 7 bases and V 5 bases, and 10 bases lay outside the gene matches. Written as DNA, the CDR3 is TGTGCCAGCAGGGGTGAATGGGACAGGGGGGCTGGCTACACCTTC. Its translation is CASRGEWDRGAGYTF.

The chain is built from TRBV2 and TRBJ2-5, with 8 positions matching TRBD1. J lost 2 bases, V lost 8 bases, and 13 bases had no gene match. From germline, CDR1 is SNHLY and CDR2 FYNNEI. CDR3 length: 16 amino acids. CDR3 residues: CASWRTGLGLQETQYF. The CDR3 DNA is TGTGCCAGCTGGCGGACAGGGCTAGGCCTTCAAGAGACCCAGTACTTC.

This clone was detected a few times. DNA for the CDR3: TGTGCCAGCGGGACTAGCGGTTCCTACAATGAGCAGTTCTTC. Translating it yields CASGTSGSYNEQFF. The chain joins TRBV13 to TRBJ2-1; 11 bases fit TRBD2. This CDR3 region has 14 residues. J gave up 1 base and V 8 bases, and 1 base lay outside the gene matches. The V gene's germline CDR1 is PRHDT and CDR2 FYEKMQ (reference sequence).